One sample yielded the 14 T cell receptor beta chains listed below, sequenced in a study of blood T cells in healthy people across ages. With a J-beta primer mix and a sample-barcoded 5' primer, a second PCR ran roughly 7 to 11 cycles. TCRdb independently ran MiXCR on the 5' RACE reads; one entry per CDR3 protein. The sample includes around 1,500,000 distinct CDR3 sequences, 28% of them seen just once. Sequencing input: blood. The source of these receptors is a woman younger than 45 in good health.

V usage is TRBV5-1 and J usage is TRBJ2-5, with a possible D match to TRBD1 (5 bases). Per the germline V gene, CDR1 is SGHRS and CDR2 is YFSETQ. Trimming left V 0 bases short and J 7 bases short, with 19 bases between. CDR3 length equals 16 residues. CDR3 residues: CASSLGSARSRVTQYF. DNA of the CDR3: TGCGCCAGCAGCTTGGGTTCAGCACGGTCCAGGGTGACCCAGTACTTC.

This clonotype was observed a few times. V and J are TRBV2 and TRBJ2-5; 8 positions match TRBD2. V lost 6 bases to trimming and J lost 3 bases; unmatched junction nucleotides: 15. The CDR3 sequence is 17 residues long. Germline V gives CDR1 SNHLY, CDR2 FYNNEI. CDR3 in DNA: TGTGCCAGCAGCGGTTTGGGGAGCGGGGGTGTCGAAGAGACCCAGTACTTC. It encodes CASSGLGSGGVEETQYF. Complete variable domain (other parts from reference TRBV2 and TRBJ2-5): EPEVTQTPSHQVTQMGQEVILRCVPISNHLYFYWYRQILGQKVEFLVSFYNNEISEKSEIFDDQFSVERPDGSNFTLKIRSTKLEDSAMYFCASSGLGSGGVEETQYFGPGTRLLVL.

This clonotype was recorded many times. The chain uses TRBV7-2 and TRBJ2-1; maybe TRBD1 (6 bases). Deletions cut 1 base from V and 1 base from J, with 11 bases between. The CDR3 contains 16 residues. Per the germline V gene, CDR1 is SGHTA and CDR2 is FQGNSA. Here the CDR3 reads CASSLGSQGSYNEQFF. CDR3 in DNA: TGTGCCAGCAGCTTAGGTTCGCAGGGGTCCTACAATGAGCAGTTCTTC. The variable domain in full, with the rest retrieved from reference TRBV7-2 and TRBJ2-1, is GAGVSQSPSNKVTEKGKDVELRCDPISGHTALYWYRQSLGQGLEFLIYFQGNSAPDKSGLPSDRFSAERTGGSVSTLTIQRTQQEDSAVYLCASSLGSQGSYNEQFFGPGTRLTVL.

This clonotype was seen more than once but under ten times. The gene calls are TRBV2 and TRBJ2-1; D possibly corresponds to TRBD1 (6 bases). The CDR3 extends over 12 amino acids. Per the germline V gene, CDR1 is SNHLY and CDR2 is FYNNEI. V lost 4 bases, J lost 14 bases, and 15 bases lay in between. The CDR3 region is CASSVQKTGEFF. The CDR3 DNA sequence: TGTGCCAGCAGTGTCCAGAAGACAGGAGAGTTCTTC.

The chain is built from TRBV9 and TRBJ1-1; no firm D call. CDR3 length: 13 amino acids. The germline CDR1 and CDR2 sequences are SGDLS and YYNGEE. Trimming removed 0 bases at V and 5 bases at J, with 8 bases between. The CDR3 DNA reads TGTGCCAGCAGCGTAGCTAGGGAGACTGAAGCTTTCTTT. This sequence encodes CASSVARETEAFF. The full variable domain, with the rest looked up from reference TRBV9 and TRBJ1-1, is DSGVTQTPKHLITATGQRVTLRCSPRSGDLSVYWYQQSLDQGLQFLIQYYNGEERAKGNILERFSAQQFPDLHSELNLSSLELGDSALYFCASSVARETEAFFGQGTRLTVV.

The sample holds a few counts of this clonotype. Written as DNA, the CDR3 is TGCACCCCACCGGTGAAGGGAGGAGGTAATCAGCCCCAGCATTTT. Its protein product is CTPPVKGGGNQPQHF. The chain couples TRBV29-1 to TRBJ1-5; no clear D. CDR1 and CDR2 (germline): SQVTM, ANQGSEA. CDR3 length: 15 residues.

This chain joins TRBV10-2 and TRBJ2-1; no firm D call. The CDR3 runs to 13 residues. Germline CDR1 reads WSHSY; CDR2 reads SAAADI. V shed 3 bases and J shed 8 bases, with 11 bases lying between them. CDR3 coding DNA: TGCGCCAGCAGTGAATTCCTTACGGATGAGCAGTTCTTC. It codes for CASSEFLTDEQFF.

The chain is built from TRBV7-2 and TRBJ2-7; 10 positions match TRBD2. The CDR3 spans 18 residues. Losses at the gene ends were 2 bases for V and 0 bases for J; bases not matched to a gene: 10. Germline V gives CDR1 SGHTA, CDR2 FQGNSA. Written as DNA, the CDR3 is TGTGCCAGCAGCTTACAGCGGGAGGGCCATACATACTCCTACGAGCAGTACTTC. Translated, it gives CASSLQREGHTYSYEQYF.

The chain links TRBV12-3 or TRBV12-4 to TRBJ2-1, with TRBD2 as a possible D gene (6 bases). Trimming took 11 bases from V and 0 from J, leaving 14 bases between them. The CDR3 covers 14 residues. The CDR3 nucleotides are TGTGCCGGGAGGAGGGCGGGCTCCTACAATGAGCAGTTCTTC. Translation: CAGRRAGSYNEQFF.

Concerning this clonotype: Just one base apart from a much larger clone, this may be a read error. CDR3 region: CSATGRTSQETQFF. The DNA for the CDR3 is TGCAGTGCTACAGGGAGGACATCTCAAGAGACCCAGTTCTTC. This chain links TRBV20-1 with TRBJ2-1, with D possibly matching TRBD2 (6 bases). The CDR3 is 14 residues long. Trimming shortened V by 4 bases and J by 13 bases, and 23 bases separated the two germline ends. Per the germline V gene, CDR1 is DFQATT and CDR2 is SNEGSKA (reference sequence).

Concerning this clonotype: An end of the junction differs from the germline gene, which may be a read error. V usage is TRBV6-2 or TRBV6-3 and J usage is TRBJ2-7; D is possibly TRBD2 (6 bases). Per germline, CDR1 MNHEY and CDR2 SVGEGT. This CDR3 has 13 residues. The CDR3 DNA reads as TGTGCCAGCCGGGACTCGACAGCAGATGAGCGGTTCTTC. Protein sequence: CASRDSTADERFF.

Here the CDR3 DNA reads TGCAGTGCCAAGGAAGGGACAGGGTTCACTGAAGCTTTCTTT. Translated: CSAKEGTGFTEAFF. The V call is TRBV20-1, the J call TRBJ1-1, with 9 bases identical to TRBD1. The CDR3 covers 14 residues. Germline CDR1 is DFQATT and CDR2 is SNEGSKA (reference sequence). Losses at the gene ends were 6 bases for V and 4 bases for J; bases not matched to a gene: 9.

This rearrangement joins TRBV15 to TRBJ1-5, with D possibly matching TRBD1 (5 bases). In germline, CDR1 is LNHNV, CDR2 YYDKDF (reference sequence). Trimming took off 3 bases at V and 9 bases at J, with 18 bases between the two ends. This CDR3 has 15 amino acids. CDR3 sequence reads: CATSSGDRGVRPQHF. CDR3 nucleotide sequence: TGTGCCACCAGCAGTGGGGACCGAGGGGTCCGGCCCCAGCATTTT.

About this clonotype: This clone may be a read error of a much larger clone one base away. For the CDR3, the DNA is TGTGCCAGCAGGGCCGGGCTCGTAGGGAACGAGCAGTACTTC. Its protein product is CASRAGLVGNEQYF. The chain combines TRBV6-5 with TRBJ2-4; D call uncertain. The J call is in doubt because the DNA end fits TRBJ2-7 better. There are 14 residues in the CDR3. The germline V gene has CDR1 MNHEY and CDR2 SVGAGI.